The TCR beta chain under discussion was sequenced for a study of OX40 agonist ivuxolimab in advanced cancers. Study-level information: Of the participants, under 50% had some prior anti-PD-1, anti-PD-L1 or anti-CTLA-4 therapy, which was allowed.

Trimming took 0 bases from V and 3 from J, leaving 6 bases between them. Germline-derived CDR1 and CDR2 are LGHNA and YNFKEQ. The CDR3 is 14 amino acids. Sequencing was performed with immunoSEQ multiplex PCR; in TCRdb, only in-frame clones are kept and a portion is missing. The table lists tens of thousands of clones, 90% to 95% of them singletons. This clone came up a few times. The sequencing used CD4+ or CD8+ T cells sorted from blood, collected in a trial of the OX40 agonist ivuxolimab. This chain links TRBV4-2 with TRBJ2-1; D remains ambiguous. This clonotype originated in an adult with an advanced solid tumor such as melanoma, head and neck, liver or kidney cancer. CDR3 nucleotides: TGTGCCAGCAGCCAAGAGTTAGGCTACAATGAGCAGTTCTTC. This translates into CASSQELGYNEQFF.